These 7 T cell receptor beta chains originate from one sample sequenced in a study of blood T cell repertoires in COVID-19. The method was immunoSEQ multiplex PCR; TCRdb's version includes in-frame clones alone and lacks a portion of them. The table shows 240,000 or so clones, with around 83% occurring only once. Specimen: peripheral blood. These receptor sequences come from a woman older than 75 with acute or convalescent COVID-19.

This chain joins TRBV5-6 and TRBJ2-7; D may be TRBD2 (6 bases). Germline lookup yields CDR1 SGHDT and CDR2 YYEEEE. The V end was cut by 2 bases, the J end by 5 bases, with 11 bases between. The CDR3 covers 13 residues. This CDR3 reads CASSFQEGHEQYF. The CDR3 coding sequence is TGTGCCAGCAGCTTTCAGGAGGGCCACGAGCAGTACTTC.

The chain employs TRBV2 and TRBJ1-1, with 7 bases fitting TRBD1. Germline V CDR1 and CDR2: SNHLY, FYNNEI. The junction had 8 bases not matched to a gene; V was cut back by 10 bases and J by 0 bases. The CDR3 is 14 residues long. CDR3 DNA: TGTGCCACCGATCTACAGGGGTTGAACACTGAAGCTTTCTTT. The encoded protein is CATDLQGLNTEAFF.

The V call is TRBV11-1, the J call TRBJ1-1, with D maybe TRBD1 (6 bases). Per the germline V gene, CDR1 is SGHAT and CDR2 is FQDESV (reference sequence). The germline V and J ends were trimmed by 5 bases and 0 bases, with 10 bases remaining between them. The CDR3 loop spans 14 amino acids. This chain's CDR3 is CASSTGSVNTEAFF. In DNA form, the CDR3 reads TGTGCCAGCAGCACAGGGTCAGTGAACACTGAAGCTTTCTTT.

This rearrangement joins TRBV7-9 to TRBJ2-7; D may be TRBD1 (7 bases). Trimming cost V 5 bases and J 3 bases, with 20 bases left between them. CDR1 is SEHNR, CDR2 FQNEAQ, per germline (reference sequence). This CDR3 is 16 amino acids long. This CDR3 is CASSPGGTGVGYEQYF. The DNA of the CDR3 is TGTGCCAGCAGCCCCGGGGGCACAGGGGTAGGCTACGAGCAGTACTTC. Combining the CDR3 with reference TRBV7-9 and TRBJ2-7 gives the whole variable domain DTGVSQNPRHKITKRGQNVTFRCDPISEHNRLYWYRQTLGQGPEFLTYFQNEAQLEKSRLLSDRFSAERPKGSFSTLEIQRTEQGDSAMYLCASSPGGTGVGYEQYFGPGTRLTVT.

This clone was observed a few times. The chain couples TRBV5-5 to TRBJ2-7; D perhaps matches TRBD2 (5 bases). Trimming removed 6 bases at V and 7 bases at J, with 23 bases between. Germline CDR1 reads SGHKS; CDR2 reads YYEKEE (reference sequence). The CDR3 spans 15 residues. This chain's CDR3 is CASTLNSLPGWEQYF. CDR3 DNA: TGTGCCAGCACCCTGAACAGCCTGCCGGGGTGGGAGCAGTACTTC.

The rearrangement joins TRBV9 to TRBJ2-5; a weak D match, TRBD1 (6 bases). The length of the CDR3 is 14 residues. The germline gives CDR1 SGDLS, CDR2 YYNGEE. V was trimmed by 2 bases and J by 4 bases, leaving 12 bases between them. The CDR3 sequence is CASSVQTGRETQYF. CDR3 DNA sequence: TGTGCCAGCAGCGTCCAGACAGGTCGAGAGACCCAGTACTTC.

This clone occurred once. The CDR3 sequence: CASSKTEGREGSGNTIYF. The CDR3 DNA follows: TGTGCCAGCAGCAAAACCGAAGGTCGGGAGGGCTCTGGAAACACCATATATTTT. The chain recombines TRBV21-1 with TRBJ1-3. TRBV21-1 is reported as a pseudogene. This CDR3 is 18 amino acids long.